This TCR beta chain was sequenced during a study of cytomegalovirus exposure and HLA in healthy donors (dated by TCRdb to about 2017). With respect to the entire study: An earlier analysis of several hundred of the donors reported about 260 Gb of sequence data and some 110 million unique TCR beta sequences obtained from approximately 180 million T cells. A later genetic analysis took genome-wide SNP genotypes for about 65% of the 666 donors and used that subset as a discovery cohort. A handful of DR-DQ haplotypes were treated as single units for association and clustering because of strong linkage in the cohort. Both class I and class II loci were covered by HLA typing, at four-digit resolution. Donor age, sex, ethnicity and CMV serostatus were compiled alongside the repertoire data. Among the roughly 400 genotyped donors, around 81% belonged to the genetic ancestry cluster associated with self-reported Caucasian donors. Approximately 300 gigabases of sequencing data and 70 million to 100 million unique TCR sequences made up an early release that covered several hundred HLA-typed donors. On average, 235,054 unique TCR beta nucleotide sequences were sequenced per donor among 300 to 500 genotyped donors of the cohort, with roughly 20% of those sequences being non-productive. Every discovery cohort repertoire had been produced on one sequencing platform. The aim of the study was to test whether cataloging public T cell receptors could identify signatures of past pathogen exposure. In the later analysis, no new phenotypic data were used to find candidate immune exposures; instead, reliance was placed on TCR beta sequences and their occurrence across donors. Using immunosequencing, the study profiled T cell repertoires from around 680 subjects and related those repertoires to cytomegalovirus serostatus. A later analysis re-examined previously published TCR beta repertoires from around 670 donors and added high-resolution HLA genotyping to investigate patterns of TCR occurrence. In an earlier analysis of over 550 of the donors, high-throughput TCR beta sequencing was used to judge whether each TCR beta V gene segment behaved as functional or pseudogenic. Along with the approximately 670-subject first cohort, a separate validation cohort of over a hundred different subjects was used. To predict cytomegalovirus infection status, the study brought together high-throughput TCR immunosequencing, statistical association of individual TCRs with disease status, and machine learning. The number of donors typed differed by locus, with roughly 620-630 for A, B, C, DRB1 and DQB1, roughly 550 for DQA1, over 600 for DPA1, and under 490 for DPB1. The paper as a whole reports these results and caveats: The study gave a list of 150 to 200 TCR beta chains associated with cytomegalovirus. Cytomegalovirus status was reported to be diagnosed by the classifier with high specificity and sensitivity in both the original and validation cohorts. According to the authors, the approach could potentially be generalized to other disease states and immunological phenotypes. CMV serostatus was the only immune exposure information available for the cohort. Assigning TCR associations to individual alleles was difficult when HLA alleles, especially DR and DQ, strongly co-occurred. In a later genetic analysis, a missense DCLRE1C variant was associated with V-gene and J-gene trimming of TCR beta chains, and the association was replicated in an independent cohort. While some public TCRs were present in many individuals, most TCR sequences turned up only very rarely across donors. Because counts were too low, about 18 rarely observed V segments, including chromosome 9 orphons, were excluded from the earlier analysis of several hundred of the donors. This cohort had only TCR beta chains sequenced, and the lack of alpha or paired-chain data limited which features could be detected. In an earlier analysis of 500 to 650 of the donors, most TCR beta V segments appeared in productive rearrangements about 87% or about 30% of the time, broadly matching IMGT annotations. A later analysis reported that several top co-occurrence clusters appeared linked to parvovirus B19, influenza, CMV and Epstein-Barr virus. A few of the identified cytomegalovirus-associated TCR beta chains were confirmed in vitro to be specific for cytomegalovirus antigens. Sequencing depth was assumed to be roughly uniform across donors in the presence/absence analyses, though that assumption may not hold. A cluster of highly shared sequence variants was judged likely to be a technical artifact of the sequencing pipeline. HLA typing was unavailable for some donors at each locus, so association tests used only the typed subset. A later genetic analysis reported fewer N-insertions in productive TCRs among donors in an Asian-associated ancestry cluster than the roughly 720-donor mean. The 87-base-pair reads could not distinguish some IMGT-functional V segments, including TRBV6-2 and TRBV6-3, so those segments were excluded. Linkage disequilibrium might explain the correlated functional status among segregating V segments, but an unknown experimental factor could not be excluded. In a later analysis, the rate of TCR association differed among HLA loci, with DRB1 alleles having the most associated TCRs and HLA-C alleles having the fewest. A further reported finding was that TCR beta sequences accurately predicted the HLA-A and HLA-B alleles for most subjects in the first cohort. In a later analysis, about 16,000 TCR beta sequences were associated with specific HLA alleles at a false discovery rate of 0.05. In a later analysis, HLA-associated TCR beta chains were found to be more clonally expanded and to have lower generation probabilities than equally common non-associated chains. According to a later analysis, most CMV-associated TCR beta chains appeared to be HLA-restricted, and the HLA associations seemed to be driven largely by CMV exposure.

V loses 3 bases of germline sequence and J loses 2 bases, and the interval between the two ends is 16 bases. CDR1 and CDR2 are read off the germline V gene as SNHLY and FYNNEI. There are 16 amino acids in the CDR3, from cysteine to phenylalanine inclusive. CDR3 DNA only is kept here, 48 bases in frame from base 1. As to this clone: Its antigen remains unidentified. Base qualities are not recorded, but no much larger clone differs from it by a single base.

Receptor libraries were prepared by the immunoSEQ multiplex PCR assay. For the multiplex PCR, a mixture combining 60 forward primers for TCR Vbeta segments and 13 reverse primers for TCR Jbeta segments was used. The CDR3 region of rearranged TCR beta genes was amplified from genomic DNA by a multiplex PCR assay. The amplified TCR beta libraries were sequenced on the Illumina HiSeq System as 87-base-pair reads. As for how the authors treated the data: A later analysis counted approximately 74 million unique TCR beta chains across the 600 to 850 repertoires, and 9 million to 14 million of these chains were shared by at least two donors. Raw reads were error-corrected and collapsed into unique sequences by a nearest-neighbor algorithm in which closely related sequences were merged to remove PCR and sequencing errors. Alignment of CDR3 sequences to IMGT reference sequences was used to assign V, D and J gene segments. Each retained sequence needed at least a six-nucleotide match to both a V gene segment and a J gene segment. A rearrangement counted as productive if the CDR3 had no stop codons and remained in frame with V and J, and every other rearrangement counted as non-productive. CDR3 was defined by IMGT convention, running from the second conserved V-encoded cysteine to the conserved J-encoded phenylalanine. Sequences without an unambiguous match to a single V gene segment were excluded from the earlier analysis of several hundred of the donors. In an earlier analysis of approximately 590 of the donors, a V segment was called functional when productive rearrangements were above 56.7%, and segregating when the standard deviation between donors exceeded 5%. A statistical classification framework was developed to diagnose cytomegalovirus status using the catalog of TCR beta chain sequences. A later analysis assigned V and J genes by comparing TCR nucleotide sequences with IMGT/GENE-DB human TR gene sequences. Using the TCRdist pipeline, a later analysis assigned CDR3 sequences along with most-parsimonious VDJ recombination scenarios. A later analysis defined each TCR beta chain by its CDR3 amino acid sequence plus V-gene family, and excluded reads lacking a unique V-gene family. As a way to deal with suspected cross-contamination and a sequencing artifact, a later analysis dropped 592 nucleotide sequences that were highly shared and had low generation probability. In a later analysis, a clonal expansion index for each public chain was calculated from normalized within-repertoire ranks of inferred template counts. A later analysis computed generation probabilities with a VDJ recombination model fitted to out-of-frame rearrangements, and checked the results against IGoR. In a later analysis, hypergeometric tests were used to score TCR-TCR, TCR-HLA and TCR-CMV co-occurrence, with a repertoire-size bias correction applied to TCR pairs. In a later analysis, false discovery rates were estimated by permuting HLA or CMV assignments 20 times. A later analysis grouped co-occurring TCRs with DBSCAN, adding TCRdist sequence similarity when clustering within HLA-allele-positive subsets. Repertoires with fewer than 30,000 or more than 120,000 public chains were left out of co-occurrence clustering, as were roughly five repertoires with anomalous nucleotide sharing. Here the immuneACCESS table is served through TCRdb, limited to in-frame sequences with V and J called. Missing clones are a known gap in these copies; in checked studies unresolved V genes cover under half, and the rest lacks a known reason. That table supplies the V and J calls and clone size; D and trimming were determined from the DNA. The sample table records a few hundred thousand clones; approximately 82% of these occur just once. The ten largest clones take up about 8% of the sample.

The cohort comprised 710 or so healthy bone marrow donors. All cohort members were sampled while nominally healthy, although unrecorded immune exposures were likely present. The donor was CMV seropositive and was included in the group of 289 seropositive cohort members. A peripheral blood sample was collected from each donor, and TCR beta sequencing was performed on peripheral blood mononuclear cells. The Qiagen DNeasy Blood Extraction Kit was used to extract genomic DNA from the blood cell samples. Recombination joined TRBV2 with TRBJ1-2; matching of 5 bases hints at TRBD1 as the D gene. Sample: PBMCs. The sequence was collected from a woman aged 55-69 years in good health and CMV-seropositive. The nucleotides read TGTGCCAGCAGTGATCAATCCCCGACAGTGAACTATGGCTACACCTTC. Protein translation: CASSDQSPTVNYGYTF.